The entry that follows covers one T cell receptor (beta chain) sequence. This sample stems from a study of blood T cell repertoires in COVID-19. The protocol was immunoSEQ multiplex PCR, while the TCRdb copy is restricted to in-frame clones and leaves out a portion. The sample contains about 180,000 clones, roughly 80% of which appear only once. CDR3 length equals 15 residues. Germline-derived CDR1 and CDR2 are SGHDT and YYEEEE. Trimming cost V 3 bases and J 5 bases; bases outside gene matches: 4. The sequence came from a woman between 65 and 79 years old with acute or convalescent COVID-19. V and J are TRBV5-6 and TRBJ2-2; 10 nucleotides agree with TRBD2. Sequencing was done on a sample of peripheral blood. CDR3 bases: TGTGCCAGCAGCTGGAGCGGGAGGGGTACCGGGGAGCTGTTTTTT. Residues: CASSWSGRGTGELFF.